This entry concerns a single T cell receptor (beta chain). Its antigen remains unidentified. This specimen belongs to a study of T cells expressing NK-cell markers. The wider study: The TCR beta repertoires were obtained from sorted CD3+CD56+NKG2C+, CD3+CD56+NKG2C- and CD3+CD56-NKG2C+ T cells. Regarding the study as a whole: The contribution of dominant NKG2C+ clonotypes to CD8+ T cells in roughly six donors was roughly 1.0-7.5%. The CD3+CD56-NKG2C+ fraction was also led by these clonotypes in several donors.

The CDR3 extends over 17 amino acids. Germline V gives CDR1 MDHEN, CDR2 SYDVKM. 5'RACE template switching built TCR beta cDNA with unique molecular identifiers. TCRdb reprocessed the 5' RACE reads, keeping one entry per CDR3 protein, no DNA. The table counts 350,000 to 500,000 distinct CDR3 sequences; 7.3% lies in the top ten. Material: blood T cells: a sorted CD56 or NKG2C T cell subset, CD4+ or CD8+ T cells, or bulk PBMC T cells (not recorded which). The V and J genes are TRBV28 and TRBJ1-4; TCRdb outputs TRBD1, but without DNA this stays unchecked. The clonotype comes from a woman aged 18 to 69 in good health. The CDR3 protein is CASSPGRQKRNNEKLFF.